Listed here are 18 T cell receptor beta chains from one sample, sequenced in a study of T cell responses to AZD1222 COVID-19 vaccine. Method: immunoSEQ multiplex PCR; TCRdb's copy keeps in-frame clones and lacks some. The table records around 83,000 clones, 90% of them present only once. The sequencing used peripheral blood, collected 28 days after the second AZD1222 dose. The receptors come from an adult who received the AZD1222 COVID-19 vaccine.

The CDR3 DNA reads as TGCAGCGTAACAGGGAGGGTGACAGATACGCAGTATTTT. Translated: CSVTGRVTDTQYF. J is TRBJ2-3 and V is TRBV29-1, with D possibly TRBD2 on 7 matching bases. CDR3 length equals 13 residues. Germline CDR1 reads SQVTM; CDR2 reads ANQGSEA. The V gene lost 6 bases and the J gene lost 3 bases, with 13 bases spanning the gap.

V gene TRBV6-2 or TRBV6-3 combines with J gene TRBJ1-5; unclear D gene. The CDR3 has 19 residues. V was shortened by 6 bases and J by 0 bases, with 24 bases between the two germline ends. Per germline, CDR1 MNHEY and CDR2 SVGEGT. The CDR3 loop is CASRPLLDFPSYSNQPQHF. In DNA, the CDR3 is TGTGCCAGCAGACCTTTGTTGGACTTTCCCTCTTATAGCAATCAGCCCCAGCATTTT.

The chain links TRBV7-3 to TRBJ1-1; the D gene is possibly TRBD1 (5 bases). This CDR3 contains 15 residues. Deletions cut 2 bases from V and 3 bases from J, with 13 bases between. CDR1 and CDR2 from the germline V gene are SGHTA and FQGTGA. The CDR3 sequence is CASSLGSGQYTEAFF. The CDR3, as DNA: TGTGCCAGCAGCTTAGGGTCGGGGCAGTACACTGAAGCTTTCTTT.

The chain joins TRBV20-1 to TRBJ2-1; tentatively, D is TRBD2 (6 bases). There are 11 residues in the CDR3. Germline lookup yields CDR1 DFQATT and CDR2 SNEGSKA (reference sequence). Trimming pared 6 bases from V and 8 bases from J, leaving 11 bases between. The CDR3 sequence is CSARLVYEQFF. CDR3 nucleotide sequence: TGCAGTGCCAGACTAGTCTATGAGCAGTTCTTC.

This clone was seen more than once but under ten times. The chain uses TRBV11-2 and TRBJ2-1; 7 positions match TRBD1. Germline CDR1 and CDR2: SGHAT and FQNNGV. The CDR3 consists of 14 residues. J was trimmed by 8 bases and V by 3 bases; bases with no gene match: 7. This CDR3 is CASSFITGADEQFF. The DNA of the CDR3 is TGTGCCAGCAGCTTCATTACAGGGGCGGATGAGCAGTTCTTC.

This rearrangement joins TRBV5-6 to TRBJ2-7, with TRBD2 matching 9 bases. This CDR3 is built from 15 residues. Germline values: CDR1 SGHDT, CDR2 YYEEEE. The J segment lost 5 bases and the V segment lost 3 bases, leaving 9 bases of the junction unmatched. The CDR3 nucleotides are TGTGCCAGCAGCTCTACCGGGACTAGCTCAAACGAGCAGTACTTC. Residues: CASSSTGTSSNEQYF. Complete variable domain (other parts from reference TRBV5-6 and TRBJ2-7): DAGVTQSPTHLIKTRGQQVTLRCSPKSGHDTVSWYQQALGQGPQFIFQYYEEEERQRGNFPDRFSGHQFPNYSSELNVNALLLGDSALYLCASSSTGTSSNEQYFGPGTRLTVT.

The chain joins TRBV28 to TRBJ2-7; 8 bases are a match to TRBD2. This CDR3 has 16 residues. Germline V gene data show CDR1 as MDHEN and CDR2 as SYDVKM. Unmatched junction bases numbered 14, after V lost 7 bases and J lost 3 bases. The CDR3 sequence is CASKIGLGTRGYEQYF. The CDR3 DNA is TGTGCCAGCAAGATCGGATTAGGGACTAGAGGCTACGAGCAGTACTTC. The full variable domain, its missing parts supplied by reference TRBV28 and TRBJ2-7, is DVKVTQSSRYLVKRTGEKVFLECVQDMDHENMFWYRQDPGLGLRLIYFSYDVKMKEKGDIPEGYSVSREKKERFSLILESASTNQTSMYLCASKIGLGTRGYEQYFGPGTRLTVT.

The rearrangement uses TRBV5-6 and TRBJ2-1; tentative D call: TRBD2 (6 bases). V shed 6 bases and J shed 12 bases, with 22 bases lying between them. CDR1 is SGHDT and CDR2 is YYEEEE in the germline V gene. This CDR3 is built from 14 residues. In DNA form, the CDR3 reads TGTGCCAGCACCAAGGATACTGGTCGGGGAGGGCAGTTCTTC. Its protein product is CASTKDTGRGGQFF.

The chain combines TRBV19 with TRBJ2-2; the D gene is possibly TRBD2 (5 bases). Trimming took 3 bases from V and 1 from J, leaving 9 bases between them. Germline CDR1 and CDR2: LNHDA and SQIVND (reference sequence). The CDR3 sequence is 15 residues long. CDR3 residues: CASSMASGNTGELFF. The CDR3 DNA follows: TGTGCCAGTAGTATGGCCAGCGGGAACACCGGGGAGCTGTTTTTT.

The rearrangement uses TRBV20-1 and TRBJ1-2; D uncertain. The CDR3 covers 9 residues. CDR1 and CDR2 from the germline V gene are DFQATT and SNEGSKA (reference sequence). CDR3 sequence (DNA): TGCAGCAGGAGAGAAGGCTACACCTTC. Encoded protein: CSRREGYTF.

This chain uses TRBV10-3 with TRBJ1-1; D gene uncertain. Per the germline V gene, CDR1 is ENHRY and CDR2 is SYGVKD. V shed 3 bases and J shed 1 base, with 6 bases lying between them. The CDR3 contains 13 residues. The CDR3 protein is CAISDQPNTEAFF. In nucleotides, the CDR3 is TGTGCCATCAGTGACCAACCGAACACTGAAGCTTTCTTT.

The CDR3 DNA sequence: TGCGCCAGCAGCTTGCGGCACCCAAGCACAGATACGCAGTATTTT. Its translation is CASSLRHPSTDTQYF. The rearrangement links TRBV5-1 to TRBJ2-3; D unclear. V was trimmed by 1 base and J by 0 bases, leaving 9 bases between them. Germline CDR1 reads SGHRS; CDR2 reads YFSETQ. CDR3 length: 15 residues.

J is TRBJ2-3 and V is TRBV4-3; 8 nucleotides line up with TRBD1. CDR1 and CDR2 (germline): LGHNA, YSLEER. Trimming cost V 5 bases and J 3 bases; bases outside gene matches: 10. The CDR3 loop spans 16 amino acids. In nucleotides, the CDR3 is TGCGCCAGCAGCTGGGACAGGACCAAATTGACAGATACGCAGTATTTT. This sequence encodes CASSWDRTKLTDTQYF.

The V and J genes are TRBV18 and TRBJ1-2; D not certain. Germline-derived CDR1 and CDR2 are KGHSH and LQKENI. The CDR3 totals 16 residues. V dropped 0 bases and J dropped 0 bases, with 11 bases sitting between them. The CDR3 bases are TGTGCCAGCTCACCACCGGTCTCTCCGTCTAACTATGGCTACACCTTC. Translation gives CASSPPVSPSNYGYTF.

The gene calls are TRBV6-1 and TRBJ2-2; D could derive from TRBD1 or TRBD2 (5 bases each). The V and J ends lost 4 bases and 4 bases respectively, with 16 bases between them. The CDR3 totals 16 residues. Germline CDR1 is MNHNS and CDR2 is SASEGT. Here the CDR3 DNA reads TGTGCCAGCAGTGCCTCTAGGGGAGTGAGCACCGGGGAGCTGTTTTTT. Encoded protein: CASSASRGVSTGELFF.

The chain joins TRBV30 to TRBJ1-3, with D tentatively TRBD1 (5 bases). V was pared by 4 bases and J by 0 bases, with 13 bases between. There are 15 residues in the CDR3. The germline CDR1 and CDR2 sequences are GTSNPN and SVGIG (reference sequence). The DNA of the CDR3 is TGTGCCTGGACCTGGTTGGACAACTCTGGAAACACCATATATTTT. Its translation is CAWTWLDNSGNTIYF.

The V gene is TRBV28, the J gene TRBJ2-4; D might be TRBD1 or TRBD2, each matching 5 bases. Trimming removed 5 bases from V and 2 bases from J, with 19 bases in between. CDR1 is MDHEN and CDR2 is SYDVKM in the germline V gene. The CDR3 runs 17 residues. The CDR3 nucleotides are TGTGCCAGCAGTCCCCAGGGTAGCGCTCACACCAAAAACATTCAGTACTTC. It yields the protein CASSPQGSAHTKNIQYF.

This sequence joins TRBV9 and TRBJ1-1; maybe TRBD1 (6 bases). The CDR3 contains 17 residues. Deletions cut 4 bases from V and 0 bases from J, with 19 bases between. Germline V gene lookup returns CDR1 SGDLS and CDR2 YYNGEE. The DNA of the CDR3 is TGTGCCAGCAGCTCCTTTGGGGGGCGGCCTATGAACACTGAAGCTTTCTTT. This encodes CASSSFGGRPMNTEAFF.